This T cell receptor beta chain was sequenced in a study of T cell responses to AZD1222 COVID-19 vaccine. Assay: immunoSEQ multiplex PCR; the TCRdb copy retains only in-frame clones and omits some. The sample lists roughly 200,000 clones, approximately 94% occurring once. The clonotype originates from an adult who received the MenACWY meningococcal vaccine as a control. Sequences were derived from peripheral blood, sampled 28 days after the second dose of the MenACWY control vaccine.

CDR3 sequence (DNA): TGTGCATCCGGAACCCGGCCGGCGGAGACTAACTATGGCTACACCTTC. This codes for CASGTRPAETNYGYTF. The genes are TRBV6-6 and TRBJ1-2; no firm D call. This CDR3 has 16 amino acids. In germline, CDR1 is MNHNY, CDR2 SVGAGI (reference sequence).